One and the same sample provided the 2 T cell receptor beta chains below, sequenced in a study of T cell repertoires in cytomegalovirus infection. TCRdb called the reads again in MiXCR, with one record for every CDR3 protein. The data show about 200,000 distinct CDR3 sequences, 8.5% to 10% seen once. The sequenced sample was PBMCs. These TCRs come from a human donor in good health (CMV status not recorded). Some clones in this sample may be carry-over from other donors' samples.

This clonotype was counted many times. The chain uses TRBV6-2 or TRBV6-3 and TRBJ2-1, with 9 bases identical to TRBD1. This CDR3 has 15 amino acids. The V gene end was trimmed by 8 bases and the J gene end by 2 bases; junction bases not matched to a gene: 7. In germline, CDR1 is MNHEY, CDR2 SVGEGT. The CDR3 sequence: CASGLTGGPYNEQFF. CDR3 sequence (DNA): TGTGCCAGCGGCTTGACAGGGGGGCCCTACAATGAGCAGTTCTTC.

In the case of this clonotype: A read error is possible here, since a much larger clone lies one base away. This chain joins TRBV20-1 and TRBJ2-7; no clear D gene. The CDR3 covers 14 residues. Germline values: CDR1 DFQATT, CDR2 SNEGSKA (reference sequence). The CDR3 here is CIARPLRSAYEQYF. The CDR3 DNA reads as TGCATTGCTAGACCCCTCCGGTCGGCCTACGAGCAGTACTTC.